The rows below give T cell receptor beta chains drawn from one sample of a study of cytomegalovirus exposure and HLA in healthy donors. Sequenced by immunoSEQ multiplex PCR; TCRdb stores in-frame clones only, minus some. The sample comprises 200,000 to 250,000 clones, 70% to 80% of which are singletons, and 1.5% to 2% rests with the top ten. The source material was PBMCs. The receptors stem from a woman aged 25-40 years in good health and CMV-seronegative. Both conserved end residues are trimmed from each CDR3. D genes are given only for firm matches. Clone size is stated in some rows and not others, as once, few, many or a class when expanded.

v_call	j_call	d_call	clone_size	cdr3_aa
TRBV6-1	TRBJ2-1	.	.	ASSTTGLLYNEQF
TRBV4-1	TRBJ2-5	TRBD2	.	ASSQRTSGRGQETQY
TRBV5-6	TRBJ1-2	.	few	ASSLTAAQGGYT
TRBV18	TRBJ2-2	.	once	ASSPTRGNTGELF
TRBV4-1	TRBJ1-3	.	.	ASSPTASGNTIY
TRBV10-3	TRBJ2-1	.	.	AISLYGEGNEQF
TRBV4-1	TRBJ1-1	TRBD1	.	ASSQDSTGAFGEAF
TRBV19	TRBJ2-2	TRBD1	.	ASSIRTGSGTGELF
TRBV30	TRBJ1-2	TRBD1	.	AWGGSGGLYGYT
TRBV15	TRBJ2-1	TRBD2	.	ATSSRRGNGEQF
TRBV6-5	TRBJ1-1	.	.	ASSFGGITEAF
TRBV5-4	TRBJ2-1	TRBD2	.	ASSFPTSGAFNEQF
TRBV6-6	TRBJ2-1	TRBD2	.	ASRRLAGSNEQF
TRBV7-9	TRBJ2-5	.	once	SSNSLEGETQY
TRBV9	TRBJ2-1	.	.	ASSARRDWDNEQF
TRBV27	TRBJ2-1	.	.	ASSLWTNDNEQF
TRBV2	TRBJ2-7	TRBD2	once	ASSEASGDLYEQY
TRBV7-9	TRBJ2-1	.	.	ASSDHHFPRDNEQF
TRBV6-5	TRBJ2-7	TRBD2	once	ASSLTSGSHEQY
TRBV2	TRBJ1-5	.	many	ASCPEDNQPQH
TRBV5-6	TRBJ2-6	TRBD1	few	ASSFGTGFSGANVLT
TRBV6-5	TRBJ1-6	TRBD1	.	ASSYQGGGNSPLH
TRBV29-1	TRBJ2-2	.	.	SVGATQNTGELF
TRBV29-1	TRBJ1-1	.	.	SVHRDNTEAF
TRBV9	TRBJ2-7	.	.	ASSACGPY
TRBV2	TRBJ2-7	.	.	ASRLTYEQY
TRBV7-9	TRBJ1-2	.	.	ASSSSGTYYGYT